There are a few counts of the clone carrying this T cell receptor beta chain. TCRdb reanalysed the RT-PCR reads using MiXCR and keeps one entry per CDR3 protein. This sample has 25,000 to 35,000 distinct CDR3 sequences, with 6.8% found just once. The sample comes from a study of patients and donors after allogeneic stem cell transplantation. The sample consisted of blood, either unsorted or a sorted T cell fraction (not recorded which). The TCR was taken from a human donor who was either an allogeneic HSCT recipient or a stem cell or donor lymphocyte infusion donor (not recorded which). It is not recorded whose cells these are; they may come from a transplant donor.

The CDR3 nucleotides are TGTGCCACCAGTGATAGGACTAGCGGGAGTTACACCGGGGAGCTGTTTTTT. This gives the protein CATSDRTSGSYTGELFF. This rearrangement joins TRBV24-1 to TRBJ2-2; 13 positions agree with TRBD2. Germline V gene data show CDR1 as KGHDR and CDR2 as SFDVKD. The V segment lost 3 bases and the J segment 3 bases; nucleotides outside the gene matches: 3. The CDR3 runs to 17 residues.